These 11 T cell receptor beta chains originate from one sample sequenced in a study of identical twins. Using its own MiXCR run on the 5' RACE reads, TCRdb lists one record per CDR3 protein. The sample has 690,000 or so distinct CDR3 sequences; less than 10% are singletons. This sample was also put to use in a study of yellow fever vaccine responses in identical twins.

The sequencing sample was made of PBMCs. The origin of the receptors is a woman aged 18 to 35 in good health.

The CDR3 bases are TGCGCCAGCAGCTTGTACAGGGTTGAAGGGACCTACAATGAGCAGTTCTTC. It codes for CASSLYRVEGTYNEQFF. This sequence joins TRBV5-1 and TRBJ2-1; D perhaps matches TRBD1 (6 bases). Germline V gives CDR1 SGHRS, CDR2 YFSETQ. With 1 base removed from V and 2 bases from J, the gap between germline ends came to 16 bases. The CDR3 length is 17 residues. Based on the CDR3 plus reference TRBV5-1 and TRBJ2-1, the full variable domain is KAGVTQTPRYLIKTRGQQVTLSCSPISGHRSVSWYQQTPGQGLQFLFEYFSETQRNKGNFPGRFSGRQFSNSRSEMNVSTLELGDSALYLCASSLYRVEGTYNEQFFGPGTRLTVL.

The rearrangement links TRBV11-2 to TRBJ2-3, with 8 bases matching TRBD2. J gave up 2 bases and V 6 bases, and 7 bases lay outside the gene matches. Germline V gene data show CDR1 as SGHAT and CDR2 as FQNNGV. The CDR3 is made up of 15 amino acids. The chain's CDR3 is CASSSQRGTTDTQYF. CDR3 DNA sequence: TGTGCCAGCAGTTCTCAGCGGGGGACCACAGATACGCAGTATTTT.

CDR3 region: CASRMDSSSYNEQFF. CDR3 nucleotide sequence: TGCGCCAGCAGAATGGACTCGAGCTCCTACAATGAGCAGTTCTTC. The V call is TRBV5-1, the J call TRBJ2-1; TRBD2 is a possible D gene (5 bases). V lost 5 bases, J lost 0 bases, and 12 bases lay in between. The CDR3 contains 15 residues. CDR1 is SGHRS and CDR2 is YFSETQ in the germline V gene.

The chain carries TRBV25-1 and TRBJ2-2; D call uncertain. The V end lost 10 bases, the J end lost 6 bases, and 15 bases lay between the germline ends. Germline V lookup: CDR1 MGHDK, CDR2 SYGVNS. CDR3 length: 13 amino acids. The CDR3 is CATLGPKSGELFF. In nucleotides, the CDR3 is TGTGCCACCCTGGGCCCCAAGTCCGGGGAGCTGTTTTTT.

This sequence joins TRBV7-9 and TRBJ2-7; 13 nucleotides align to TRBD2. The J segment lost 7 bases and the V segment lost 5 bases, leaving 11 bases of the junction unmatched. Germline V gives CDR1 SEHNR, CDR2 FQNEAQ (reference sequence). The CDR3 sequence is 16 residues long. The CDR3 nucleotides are TGTGCCAGCAGCCACCCGCAGGGGACTAGCGGGGTAGAGCAGTACTTC. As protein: CASSHPQGTSGVEQYF.

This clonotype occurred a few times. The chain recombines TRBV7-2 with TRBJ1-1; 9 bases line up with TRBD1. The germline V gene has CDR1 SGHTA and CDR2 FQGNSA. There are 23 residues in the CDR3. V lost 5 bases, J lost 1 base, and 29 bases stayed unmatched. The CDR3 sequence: CASSTPESGTGFWIGRSNTEAFF. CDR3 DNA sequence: TGTGCCAGCAGCACCCCCGAATCCGGGACAGGGTTTTGGATTGGGAGATCGAACACTGAAGCTTTCTTT.

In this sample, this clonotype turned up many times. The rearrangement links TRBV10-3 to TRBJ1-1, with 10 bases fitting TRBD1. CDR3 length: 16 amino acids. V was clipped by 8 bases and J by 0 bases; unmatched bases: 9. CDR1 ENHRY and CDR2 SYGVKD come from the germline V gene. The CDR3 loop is CAIQNGQGVMNTEAFF. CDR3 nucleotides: TGTGCCATCCAAAATGGACAGGGGGTAATGAACACTGAAGCTTTCTTT.

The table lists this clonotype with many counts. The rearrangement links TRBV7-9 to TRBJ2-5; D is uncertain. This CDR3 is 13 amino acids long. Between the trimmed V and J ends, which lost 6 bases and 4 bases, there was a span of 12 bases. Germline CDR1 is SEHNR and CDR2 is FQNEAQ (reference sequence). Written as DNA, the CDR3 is TGTGCCAGCAGTCTGTCGAAGGGAGAGACCCAGTACTTC. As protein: CASSLSKGETQYF.

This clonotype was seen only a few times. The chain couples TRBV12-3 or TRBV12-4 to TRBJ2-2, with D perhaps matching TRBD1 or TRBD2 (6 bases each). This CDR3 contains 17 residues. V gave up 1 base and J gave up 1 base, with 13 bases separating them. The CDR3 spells CASSLVLGGLNTGELFF. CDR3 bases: TGTGCCAGCAGTTTAGTGTTGGGGGGCCTGAACACCGGGGAGCTGTTTTTT.

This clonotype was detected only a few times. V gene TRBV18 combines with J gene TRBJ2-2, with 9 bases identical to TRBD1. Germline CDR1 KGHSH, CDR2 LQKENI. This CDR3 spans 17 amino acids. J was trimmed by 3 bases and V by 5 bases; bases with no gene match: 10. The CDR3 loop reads CASSKTGGARDTGELFF. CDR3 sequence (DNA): TGTGCCAGCTCAAAAACAGGGGGCGCTCGGGACACCGGGGAGCTGTTTTTT.

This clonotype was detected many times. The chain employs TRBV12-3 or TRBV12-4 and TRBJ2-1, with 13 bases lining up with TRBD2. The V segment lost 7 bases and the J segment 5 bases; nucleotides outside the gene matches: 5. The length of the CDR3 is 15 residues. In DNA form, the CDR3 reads TGTGCCAGCACCAAACTAGCGGGGGGGCACAATGAGCAGTTCTTC. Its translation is CASTKLAGGHNEQFF.